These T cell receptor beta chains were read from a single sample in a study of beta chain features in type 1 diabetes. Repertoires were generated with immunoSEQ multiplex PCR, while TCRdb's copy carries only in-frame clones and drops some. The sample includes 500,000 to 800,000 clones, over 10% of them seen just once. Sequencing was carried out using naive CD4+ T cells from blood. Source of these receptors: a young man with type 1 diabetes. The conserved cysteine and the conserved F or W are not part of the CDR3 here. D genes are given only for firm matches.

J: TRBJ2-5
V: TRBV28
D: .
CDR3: ASSLNNVQY

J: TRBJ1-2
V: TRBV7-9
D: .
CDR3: ASSLTDSLYGYT

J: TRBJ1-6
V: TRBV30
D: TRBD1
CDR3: AWTPGTGGDLRNSPLH

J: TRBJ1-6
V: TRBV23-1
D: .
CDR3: ASSQSRQIYNSPLH

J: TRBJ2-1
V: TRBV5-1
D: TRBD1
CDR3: ASSLAGQGPYNEQF

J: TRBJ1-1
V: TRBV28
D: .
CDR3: ASSFQPQQGGAF

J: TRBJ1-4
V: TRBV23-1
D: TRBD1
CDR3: ASSDTTSLAPGGADATNEKLF

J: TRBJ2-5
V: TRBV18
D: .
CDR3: ASSPPSQRPKETQY

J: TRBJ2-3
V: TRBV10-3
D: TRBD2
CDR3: AISGQLAGVGDTQY

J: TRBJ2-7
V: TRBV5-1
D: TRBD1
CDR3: ASSLGGQGPYEQY

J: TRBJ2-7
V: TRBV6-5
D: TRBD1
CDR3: ASSYATGYPYEQY

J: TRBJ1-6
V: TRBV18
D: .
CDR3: ASAPGGSSPLH

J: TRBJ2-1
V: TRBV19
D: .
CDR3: ASSIEGLSYNEQF

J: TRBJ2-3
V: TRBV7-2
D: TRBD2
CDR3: ASSRRAGGPTDTQY

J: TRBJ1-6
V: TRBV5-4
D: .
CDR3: ASGRALH

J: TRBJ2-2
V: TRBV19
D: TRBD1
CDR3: AARTGEDVGELF

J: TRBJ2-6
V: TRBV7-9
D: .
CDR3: ASSLVPSGANVLT

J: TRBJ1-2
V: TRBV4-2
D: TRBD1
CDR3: ASSRQGEANYGYT

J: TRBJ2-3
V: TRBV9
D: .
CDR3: ASSSPAYTQY

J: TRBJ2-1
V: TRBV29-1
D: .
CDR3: SVGGAPGNEQF

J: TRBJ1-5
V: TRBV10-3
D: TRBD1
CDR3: AISESDRGSNQPQH

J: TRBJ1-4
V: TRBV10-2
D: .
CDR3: ASRETDYRREKLF